This T cell receptor (beta chain) emerged from a study of vaccination effects on CD4 cells after COVID-19. The overall study: Following the second dose by a median of 72 days, the post-vaccine samples were obtained.

General study points: At late timepoints after vaccination, vaccine- and infection-induced clones shrank markedly.

Isolation of CD4+ T cells took place after approximately 10 days of culture. Two-dose vaccination with either BNT162b2 or mRNA-1273 was given to the participants. None of these healthy vaccinees had been infected with SARS-CoV-2 before vaccination. Libraries were prepared by immunoSEQ multiplex PCR; TCRdb keeps only in-frame clonotypes and omits some of them. The sample lists roughly 30,000 clones, around 74% occurring once. Trimming removed 2 bases from V and 2 bases from J, with 9 bases in between. CDR1 SEHNR and CDR2 FQNEAQ come from the germline V gene (reference sequence). The CDR3 loop spans 14 amino acids. Of note for this clone: The antigen is undetermined.

This rearrangement joins TRBV7-9 to TRBJ1-1; no definite D call. The origin of this receptor is a human donor who received a COVID-19 vaccine. The sequenced sample was CD4+ T cells from PBMCs cultured without peptide, obtained after COVID-19 vaccination. Here the CDR3 reads CASSLPESNTEAFF. The CDR3 nucleotides are TGTGCCAGCAGCTTACCAGAAAGTAACACTGAAGCTTTCTTT.